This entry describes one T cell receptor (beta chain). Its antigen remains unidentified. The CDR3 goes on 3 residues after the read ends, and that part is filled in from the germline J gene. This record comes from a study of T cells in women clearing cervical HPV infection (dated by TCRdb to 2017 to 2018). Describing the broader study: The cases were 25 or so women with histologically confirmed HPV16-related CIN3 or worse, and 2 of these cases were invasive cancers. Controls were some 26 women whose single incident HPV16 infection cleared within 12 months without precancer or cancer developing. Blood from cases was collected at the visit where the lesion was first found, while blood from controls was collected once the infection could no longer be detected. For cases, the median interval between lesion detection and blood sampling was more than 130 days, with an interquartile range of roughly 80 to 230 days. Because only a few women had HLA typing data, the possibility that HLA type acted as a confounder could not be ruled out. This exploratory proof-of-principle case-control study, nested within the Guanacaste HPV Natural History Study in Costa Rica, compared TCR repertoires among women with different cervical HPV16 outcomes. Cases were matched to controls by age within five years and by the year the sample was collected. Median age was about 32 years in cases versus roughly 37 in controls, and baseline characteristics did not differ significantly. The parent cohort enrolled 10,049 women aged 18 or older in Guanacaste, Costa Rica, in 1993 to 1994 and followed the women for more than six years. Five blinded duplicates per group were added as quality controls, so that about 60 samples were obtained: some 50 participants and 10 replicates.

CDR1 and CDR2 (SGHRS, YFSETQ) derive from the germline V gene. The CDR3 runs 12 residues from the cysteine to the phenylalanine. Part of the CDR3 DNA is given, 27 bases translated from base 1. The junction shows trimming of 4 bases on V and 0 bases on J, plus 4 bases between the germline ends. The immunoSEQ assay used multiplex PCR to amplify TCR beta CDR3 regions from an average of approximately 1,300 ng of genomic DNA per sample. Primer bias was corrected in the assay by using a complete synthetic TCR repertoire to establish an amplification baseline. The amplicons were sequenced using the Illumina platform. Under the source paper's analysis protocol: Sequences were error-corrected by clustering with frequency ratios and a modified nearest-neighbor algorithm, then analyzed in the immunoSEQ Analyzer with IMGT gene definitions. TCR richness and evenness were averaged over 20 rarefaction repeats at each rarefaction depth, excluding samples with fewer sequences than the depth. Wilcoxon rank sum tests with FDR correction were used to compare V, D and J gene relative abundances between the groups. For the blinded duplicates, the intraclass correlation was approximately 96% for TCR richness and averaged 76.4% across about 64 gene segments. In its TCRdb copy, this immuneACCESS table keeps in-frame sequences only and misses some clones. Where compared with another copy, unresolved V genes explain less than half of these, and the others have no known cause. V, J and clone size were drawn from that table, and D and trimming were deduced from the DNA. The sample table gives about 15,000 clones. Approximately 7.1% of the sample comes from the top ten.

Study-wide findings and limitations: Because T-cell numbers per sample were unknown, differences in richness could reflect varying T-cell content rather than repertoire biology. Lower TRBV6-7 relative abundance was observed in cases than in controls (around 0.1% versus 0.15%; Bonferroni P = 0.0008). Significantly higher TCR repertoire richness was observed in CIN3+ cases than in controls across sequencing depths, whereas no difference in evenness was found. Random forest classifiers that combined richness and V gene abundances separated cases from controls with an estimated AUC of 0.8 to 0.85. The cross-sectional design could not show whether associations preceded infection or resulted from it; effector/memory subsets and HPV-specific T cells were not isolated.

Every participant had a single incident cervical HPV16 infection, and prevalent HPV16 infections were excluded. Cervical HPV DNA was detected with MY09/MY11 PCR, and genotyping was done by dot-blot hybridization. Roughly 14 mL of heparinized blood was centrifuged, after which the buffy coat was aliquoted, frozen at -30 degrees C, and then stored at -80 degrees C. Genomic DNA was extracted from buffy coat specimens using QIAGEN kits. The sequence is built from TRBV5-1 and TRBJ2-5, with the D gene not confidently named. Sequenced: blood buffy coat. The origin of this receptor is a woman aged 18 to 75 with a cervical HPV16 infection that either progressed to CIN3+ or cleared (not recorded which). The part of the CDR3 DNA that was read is TGCGCCAGCAGCCTAAACCAAGAGACC. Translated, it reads CASSLNQET. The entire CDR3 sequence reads CASSLNQETQYF.